This T cell receptor beta chain originates from a study of T cell responses to AZD1222 COVID-19 vaccine. Study-wide results and limits: Only after the peak T cell response were repertoires sampled. Baseline serostatus was positive in only six AZD1222 recipients. Most donors were white British and more were female, and clonal diversity was possibly underestimated.

Germline assignment: CDR1 MNHEY and CDR2 SVGAGI. V was pared by 5 bases and J by 4 bases, with 9 bases between. The CDR3 spans 13 residues. Repertoires were generated with immunoSEQ multiplex PCR, while TCRdb's copy carries only in-frame clones and drops some. In the table there are some 130,000 clones, around 93% of which are singletons. Regarding this clone: Its specificity is not known.

The rearrangement joins TRBV6-5 to TRBJ1-5, with D uncertain. This clonotype originated in an adult who received the AZD1222 COVID-19 vaccine. The starting material was peripheral blood, obtained 28 days after the second AZD1222 dose. The CDR3 protein is CASSTDWNQPQHF. For the CDR3, the DNA is TGTGCCAGCAGTACCGATTGGAATCAGCCCCAGCATTTT.